Only a few counts were recorded for the clone carrying this T cell receptor (beta chain). What it binds is unknown. The V gene's germline CDR1 is SGHTA and CDR2 FQGNSA. The CDR3 covers 15 residues. Trimming took off 5 bases at V and 2 bases at J, with 15 bases between the two ends. Diagnoses rested on clinical symptoms, serum thyroxine and TRAb, thyroid ultrasound and orbital computed tomography. The data belong to a study of T cells in Graves' hyperthyroidism and ophthalmopathy. The overall study: Peripheral blood was obtained at initial diagnosis, preceding any treatment.

Study-level findings and limits: Ophthalmopathy was separated from stable hyperthyroidism by a 13 V-J model.

TCR beta CDR3 regions were amplified from RNA transcripts. An initial round of RT-PCR targeting the TCR CDR3 relied on the HTBI primer set. TCRdb re-called the multiplex PCR reads with MiXCR, one entry per CDR3 protein. This table has about 620,000 distinct CDR3 sequences, 15% to 20% appearing once. Sequenced: blood. The chain joins TRBV7-2 to TRBJ1-2; D remains unclear. The TCR comes from a woman in her thirties with Graves' hyperthyroidism. The CDR3 loop reads CASSPLLRANYGYTF. The CDR3 DNA reads TGTGCCAGCAGCCCCCTCCTCCGGGCGAACTATGGCTACACCTTC.